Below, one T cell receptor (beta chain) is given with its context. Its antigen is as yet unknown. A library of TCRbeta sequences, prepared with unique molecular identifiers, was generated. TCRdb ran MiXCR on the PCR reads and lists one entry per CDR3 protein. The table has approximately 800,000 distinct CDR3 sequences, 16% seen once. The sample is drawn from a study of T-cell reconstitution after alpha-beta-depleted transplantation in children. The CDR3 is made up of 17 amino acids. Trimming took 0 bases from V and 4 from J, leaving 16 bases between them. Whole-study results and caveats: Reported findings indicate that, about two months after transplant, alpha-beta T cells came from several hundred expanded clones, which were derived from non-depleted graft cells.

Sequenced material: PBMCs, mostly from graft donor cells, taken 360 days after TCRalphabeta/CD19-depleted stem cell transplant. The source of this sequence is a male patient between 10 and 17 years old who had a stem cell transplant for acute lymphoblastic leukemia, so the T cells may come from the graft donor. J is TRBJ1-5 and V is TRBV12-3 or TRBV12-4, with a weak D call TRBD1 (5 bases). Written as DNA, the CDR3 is TGTGCCAGCAGTTTAGCGATTGGGGCCCTGGGGAATCAGCCCCAGCATTTT. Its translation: CASSLAIGALGNQPQHF.